The clone carrying this TCR beta chain was detected many times. Its antigen is currently unknown. The length of the CDR3 is 14 residues. V gave up 5 bases and J gave up 0 bases, with 8 bases separating them. The sample originates from a study of early T cells in non-severe SARS-CoV-2 infection. Overall study context: The input, bulk RNA from unsorted whole blood, was sequenced, and chains were unpaired.

Findings of the study overall: There was a bias toward anti-spike CD8 responses in VDJdb matching, which missed private and CD4 specificities.

In the library, individual cDNA molecules carried attached unique molecular identifiers. TCRdb recomputed calls from the 5' RACE reads with MiXCR, one row per CDR3 protein. This sample has 70,000 to 85,000 distinct CDR3 sequences, with 9.5% to 13% found just once. The chain recombines TRBV12-3 or TRBV12-4 with TRBJ2-1, with D possibly being TRBD1 (5 bases). The sequenced sample consisted of whole blood. The receptor comes from an adult who was a healthcare worker with PCR-confirmed SARS-CoV-2 infection or an uninfected control (not recorded which). The CDR3 sequence: CASSPQGSYNEQFF. The CDR3 DNA reads as TGTGCCAGCAGTCCCCAGGGCTCCTACAATGAGCAGTTCTTC.